This record looks at one T cell receptor beta chain sequence and its context. This CDR3 comprises 15 residues. Per the germline V gene, CDR1 is MGHRA and CDR2 is YSYEKL. V lost 1 base and J lost 6, with 13 bases in between. The RNA, 0.5 to 1 ug, was put through reverse transcription using random hexamers. TCRdb processed the immunoSEQ multiplex PCR reads anew with MiXCR; each CDR3 protein has one entry. The table includes about 180,000 distinct CDR3 sequences, approximately 94% detected once. This entry belongs to a study of CD8 T cells in Susac syndrome. Background on the study: Within the sequenced group of Susac syndrome patients, over 5 showed active disease and about eight were in remission.

The sequencing input was CD4+ T cells from PBMCs. The gene calls are TRBV4-1 and TRBJ2-1; D is perhaps TRBD2 (5 bases). The clonotype comes from a human donor with Susac syndrome. CDR3 sequence: CASSQGWTPVNEQFF. In DNA form, the CDR3 reads TGCGCCAGCAGCCAAGGGTGGACTCCCGTCAATGAGCAGTTCTTC.